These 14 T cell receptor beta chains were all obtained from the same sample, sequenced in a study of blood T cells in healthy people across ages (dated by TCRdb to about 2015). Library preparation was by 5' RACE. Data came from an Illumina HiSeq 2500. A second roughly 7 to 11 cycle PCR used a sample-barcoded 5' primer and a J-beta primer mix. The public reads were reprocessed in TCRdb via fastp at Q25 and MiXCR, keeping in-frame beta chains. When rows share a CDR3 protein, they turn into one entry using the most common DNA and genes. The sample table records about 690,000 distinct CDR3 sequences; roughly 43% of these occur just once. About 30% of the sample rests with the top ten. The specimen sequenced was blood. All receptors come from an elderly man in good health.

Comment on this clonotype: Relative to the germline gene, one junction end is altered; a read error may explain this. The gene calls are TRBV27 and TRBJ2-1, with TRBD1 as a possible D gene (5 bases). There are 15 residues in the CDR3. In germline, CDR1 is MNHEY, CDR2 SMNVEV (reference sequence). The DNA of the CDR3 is TGCGCCAGCAGTTTAGGACAACCGGTGTACAATGAGCAGTTCTTC. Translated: CASSLGQPVYNEQFF.

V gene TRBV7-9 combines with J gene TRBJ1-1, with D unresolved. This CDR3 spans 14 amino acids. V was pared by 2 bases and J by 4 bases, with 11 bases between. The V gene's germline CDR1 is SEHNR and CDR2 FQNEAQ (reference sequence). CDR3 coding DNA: TGTGCCAGCAGCTTAACAGTACTCGCCACTGAAGCTTTCTTT. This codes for CASSLTVLATEAFF.

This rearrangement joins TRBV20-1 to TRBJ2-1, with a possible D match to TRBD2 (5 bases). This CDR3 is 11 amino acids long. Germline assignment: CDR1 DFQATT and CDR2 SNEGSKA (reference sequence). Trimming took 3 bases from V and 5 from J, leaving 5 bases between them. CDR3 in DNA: TGCAGTGCTAGCGGGAACAATGAGCAGTTCTTC. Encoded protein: CSASGNNEQFF.

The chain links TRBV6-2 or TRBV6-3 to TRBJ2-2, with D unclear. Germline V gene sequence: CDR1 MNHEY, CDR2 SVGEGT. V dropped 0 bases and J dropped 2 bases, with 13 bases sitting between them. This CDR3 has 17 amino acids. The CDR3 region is CASSYSDRHLNTGELFF. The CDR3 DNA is TGTGCCAGCAGTTACTCGGATCGGCATCTAAACACCGGGGAGCTGTTTTTT.

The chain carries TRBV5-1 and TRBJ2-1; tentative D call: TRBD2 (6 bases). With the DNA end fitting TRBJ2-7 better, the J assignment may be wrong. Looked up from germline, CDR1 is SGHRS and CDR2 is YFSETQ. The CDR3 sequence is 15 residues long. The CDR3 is CASSFAGPSDNEQYF. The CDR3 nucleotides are TGCGCCAGCAGCTTCGCGGGGCCTTCTGACAATGAGCAGTACTTC.

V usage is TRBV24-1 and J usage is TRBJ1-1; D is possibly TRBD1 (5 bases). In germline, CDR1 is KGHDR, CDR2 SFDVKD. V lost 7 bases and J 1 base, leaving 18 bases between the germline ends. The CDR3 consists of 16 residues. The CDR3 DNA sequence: TGTGCCACCAGCGATACAGGTGGAAGGGGGAACACTGAAGCTTTCTTT. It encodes CATSDTGGRGNTEAFF.

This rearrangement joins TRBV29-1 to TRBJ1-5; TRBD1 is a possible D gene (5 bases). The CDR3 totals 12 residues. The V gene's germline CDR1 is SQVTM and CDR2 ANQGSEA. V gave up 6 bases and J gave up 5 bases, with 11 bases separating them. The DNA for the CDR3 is TGCAGCGTGGGGGGATCGGATCAGCCCCAGCATTTT. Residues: CSVGGSDQPQHF.

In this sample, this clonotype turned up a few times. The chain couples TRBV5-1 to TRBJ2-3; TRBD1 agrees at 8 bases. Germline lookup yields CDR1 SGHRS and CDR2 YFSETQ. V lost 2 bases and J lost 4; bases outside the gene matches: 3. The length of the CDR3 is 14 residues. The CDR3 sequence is CASSLRTGSDTQYF. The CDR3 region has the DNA TGCGCCAGCAGCTTACGGACAGGGTCAGATACGCAGTATTTT.

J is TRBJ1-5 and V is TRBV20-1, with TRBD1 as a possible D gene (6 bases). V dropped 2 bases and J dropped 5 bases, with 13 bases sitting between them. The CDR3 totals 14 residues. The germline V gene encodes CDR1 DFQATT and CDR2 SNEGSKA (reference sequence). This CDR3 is CSARRQVLDQPQHF. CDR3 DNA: TGCAGTGCTAGACGACAGGTTTTGGATCAGCCCCAGCATTTT.

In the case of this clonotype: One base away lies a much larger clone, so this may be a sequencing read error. CDR3 sequence: CASSYFNEQFF. CDR3 nucleotides: TGTGCCAGCAGTTACTTCAATGAGCAGTTCTTC. This chain links TRBV6-2 or TRBV6-3 with TRBJ2-1, with D uncertain. This CDR3 has 11 amino acids. CDR1 is MNHEY, CDR2 SVGEGT, per germline. The V end was cut by 1 base, the J end by 6 bases, with 1 base between.

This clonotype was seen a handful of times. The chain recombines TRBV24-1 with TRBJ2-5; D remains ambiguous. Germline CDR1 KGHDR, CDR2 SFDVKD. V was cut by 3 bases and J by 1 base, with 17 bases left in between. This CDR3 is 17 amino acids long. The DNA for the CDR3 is TGTGCCACCAGTGATCCCTCGGGCAGGTCGGGCCAAGAGACCCAGTACTTC. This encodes CATSDPSGRSGQETQYF.

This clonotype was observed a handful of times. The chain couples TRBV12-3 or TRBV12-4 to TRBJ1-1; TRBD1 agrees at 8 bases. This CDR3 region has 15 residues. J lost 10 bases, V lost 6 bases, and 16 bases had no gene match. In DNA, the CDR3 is TGTGCCAGCAGCTTCGCGGACAGGGAGTTTTTCGTAGCTTTCTTT. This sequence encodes CASSFADREFFVAFF.

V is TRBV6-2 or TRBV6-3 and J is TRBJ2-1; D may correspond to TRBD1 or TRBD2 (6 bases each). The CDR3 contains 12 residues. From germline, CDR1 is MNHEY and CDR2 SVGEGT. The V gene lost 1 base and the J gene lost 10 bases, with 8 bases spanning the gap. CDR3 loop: CASSYYGGEQFF. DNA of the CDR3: TGTGCCAGCAGTTACTACGGGGGCGAGCAGTTCTTC.

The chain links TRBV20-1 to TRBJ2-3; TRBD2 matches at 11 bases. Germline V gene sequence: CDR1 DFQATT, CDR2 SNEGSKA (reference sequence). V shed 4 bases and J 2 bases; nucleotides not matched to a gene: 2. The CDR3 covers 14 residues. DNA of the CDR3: TGCAGTGCTATTAGCGGGAGGGTCACAGATACGCAGTATTTT. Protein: CSAISGRVTDTQYF.